Described below is a single TCR beta chain sequence and its context. The data stem from a study of cytomegalovirus exposure and HLA in healthy donors. Primers included in the PCR were 60 Vbeta and 13 Jbeta primers. In the source study's methods: Roughly 11 million shared chains were among around 80 million unique TCR beta chains counted in a later analysis. Profiled with immunoSEQ multiplex PCR; TCRdb holds only in-frame clones, not every one. That table furnishes V, J and clone size, whereas the DNA furnished D and trimming. Of 37,000 or so clones listed, more than 80% are singletons. The CDR3 has 15 residues. V lost 1 base and J lost 2; bases outside the gene matches: 3. Germline V gives CDR1 SGHRS, CDR2 YFSETQ.

Input material: PBMCs. The chain joins TRBV5-1 to TRBJ2-3; TRBD2 matches at 8 bases. The TCR sequence derives from a woman between 40 and 55 years old in good health and CMV-seronegative. CDR3 DNA sequence: TGCGCCAGCAGCTTGCAAGCGGGGGACACAGATACGCAGTATTTT. Protein product: CASSLQAGDTDTQYF. Together with reference TRBV5-1 and TRBJ2-3, the CDR3 gives the full variable domain: KAGVTQTPRYLIKTRGQQVTLSCSPISGHRSVSWYQQTPGQGLQFLFEYFSETQRNKGNFPGRFSGRQFSNSRSEMNVSTLELGDSALYLCASSLQAGDTDTQYFGPGTRLTVL.